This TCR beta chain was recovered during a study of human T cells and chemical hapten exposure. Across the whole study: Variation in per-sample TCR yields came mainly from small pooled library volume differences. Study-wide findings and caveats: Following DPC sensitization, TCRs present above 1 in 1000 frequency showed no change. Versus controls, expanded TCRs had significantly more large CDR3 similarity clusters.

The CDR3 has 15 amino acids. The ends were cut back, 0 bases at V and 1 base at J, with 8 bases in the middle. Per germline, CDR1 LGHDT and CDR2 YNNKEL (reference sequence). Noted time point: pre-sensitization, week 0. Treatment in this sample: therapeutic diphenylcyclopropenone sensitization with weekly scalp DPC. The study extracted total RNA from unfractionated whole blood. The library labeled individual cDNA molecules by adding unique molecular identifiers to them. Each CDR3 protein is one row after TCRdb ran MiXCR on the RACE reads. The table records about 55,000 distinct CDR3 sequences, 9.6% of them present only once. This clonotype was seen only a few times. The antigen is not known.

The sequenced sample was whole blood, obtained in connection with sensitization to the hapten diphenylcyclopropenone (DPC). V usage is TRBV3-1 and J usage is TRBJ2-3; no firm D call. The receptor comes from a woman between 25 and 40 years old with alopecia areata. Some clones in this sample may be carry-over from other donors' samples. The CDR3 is CASSQDAFRTDTQYF. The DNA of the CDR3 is TGTGCCAGCAGCCAAGACGCCTTCCGCACAGATACGCAGTATTTT.